This T cell receptor (beta chain) was identified during a study of blood T cell repertoires in COVID-19. Whole-study context: Collection of acute and convalescent COVID-19 samples took place in the United States, Italy and Spain. The analysed material was cDNA or gDNA that came from T cells, B-cell-depleted T cells, or PBMCs.

As processed by the authors: It was from reference gene primer amplification that nucleated cell counts were estimated. Sequenced by immunoSEQ multiplex PCR; TCRdb stores in-frame clones only, minus some. That table gives V, J and clone size, and the DNA gave D and trimming. Of 250,000 or so clones detected, 88% appear once; the ten largest clones hold around 0.91%. The CDR3 extends over 15 amino acids. Germline V gene lookup returns CDR1 SGHRS and CDR2 YFSETQ. V lost 1 base, J lost 0 bases, and 8 bases lay in between. Sequencing was done on a sample of peripheral blood. This receptor was taken from a woman aged 40 to 50 who had recovered from COVID-19. The chain couples TRBV5-1 to TRBJ2-1, with D possibly matching TRBD2 (7 bases). The CDR3 nucleotides read TGCGCCAGCAGCTTGAGGGGGGGCTCCTACAATGAGCAGTTCTTC. The encoded protein is CASSLRGGSYNEQFF.